This T cell receptor beta chain was sequenced in a study of identical twins. General study findings and limits: A cross-sectional statistical analysis, not follow-up of the same donors, supported the conclusions.

Healthy Caucasians alone served as donors. A universal primer site was incorporated via template switching, and the cDNA contained unique molecular identifiers. TCRdb redid the calling of the 5' RACE reads with MiXCR, one entry per CDR3 protein. In the table there are about 890,000 distinct CDR3 sequences, roughly an eighth of which are singletons. CDR1 and CDR2 from the germline V gene are MGHRA and YSYEKL. V was trimmed by 0 bases and J by 7 bases, leaving 12 bases between them. This CDR3 is 14 amino acids long. This clonotype was counted ten times or more. The antigen is unknown. The same specimen was also included in a second study, on yellow fever vaccine responses in identical twins.

The V gene is TRBV4-1, the J gene TRBJ1-1, with a tentative D call TRBD1 (5 bases). The receptor comes from a woman aged 18-30 years in good health. The source material was PBMCs. Written as DNA, the CDR3 is TGCGCCAGCAGCCAAGAATGGGGGTCGGATGAAGCTTTCTTT. It is translated as CASSQEWGSDEAFF.